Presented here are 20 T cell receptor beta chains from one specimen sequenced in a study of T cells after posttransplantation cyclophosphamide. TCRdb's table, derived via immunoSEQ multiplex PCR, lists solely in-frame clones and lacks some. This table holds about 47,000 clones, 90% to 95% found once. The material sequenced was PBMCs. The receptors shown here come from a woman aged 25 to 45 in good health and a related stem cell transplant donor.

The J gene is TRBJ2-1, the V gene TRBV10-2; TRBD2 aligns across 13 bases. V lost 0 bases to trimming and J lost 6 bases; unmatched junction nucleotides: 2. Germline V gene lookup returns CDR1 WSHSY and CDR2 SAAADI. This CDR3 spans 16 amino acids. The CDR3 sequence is CASSESRTSGGNEQFF. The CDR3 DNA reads TGCGCCAGCAGTGAGTCGAGGACTAGCGGGGGCAATGAGCAGTTCTTC.

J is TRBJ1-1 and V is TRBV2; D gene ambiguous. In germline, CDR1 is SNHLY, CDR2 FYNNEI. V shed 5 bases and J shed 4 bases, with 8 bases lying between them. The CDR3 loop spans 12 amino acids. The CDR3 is CASSYGRTEAFF. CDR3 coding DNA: TGTGCCAGCAGTTATGGGCGCACTGAAGCTTTCTTT.

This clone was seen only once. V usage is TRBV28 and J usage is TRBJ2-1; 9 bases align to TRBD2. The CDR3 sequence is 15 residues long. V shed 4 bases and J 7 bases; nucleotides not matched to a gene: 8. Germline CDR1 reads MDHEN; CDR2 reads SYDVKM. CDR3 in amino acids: CASSSGGGAWNEQFF. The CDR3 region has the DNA TGTGCCAGCAGTTCAGGCGGGGGGGCATGGAATGAGCAGTTCTTC.

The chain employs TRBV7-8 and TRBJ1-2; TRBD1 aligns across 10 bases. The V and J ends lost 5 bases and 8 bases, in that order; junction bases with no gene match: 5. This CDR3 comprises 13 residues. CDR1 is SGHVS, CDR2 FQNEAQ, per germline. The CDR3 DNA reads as TGTGCCAGCAGCATCGACAGGGGGCAAGGCTACACCTTC. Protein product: CASSIDRGQGYTF.

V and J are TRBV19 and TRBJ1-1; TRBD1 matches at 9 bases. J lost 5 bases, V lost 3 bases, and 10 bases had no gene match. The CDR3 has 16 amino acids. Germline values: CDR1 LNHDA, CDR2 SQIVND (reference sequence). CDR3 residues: CASSIKFGQGYTEAFF. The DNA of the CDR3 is TGTGCCAGTAGTATCAAATTTGGACAGGGGTATACTGAAGCTTTCTTT.

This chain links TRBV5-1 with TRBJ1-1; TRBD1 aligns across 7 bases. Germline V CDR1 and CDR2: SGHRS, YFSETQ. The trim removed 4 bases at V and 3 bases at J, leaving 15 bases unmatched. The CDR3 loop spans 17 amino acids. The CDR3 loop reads CASSPYPTGKRDTEAFF. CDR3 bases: TGCGCCAGCAGCCCCTACCCGACAGGGAAGCGGGACACTGAAGCTTTCTTT. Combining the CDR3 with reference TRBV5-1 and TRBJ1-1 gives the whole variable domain KAGVTQTPRYLIKTRGQQVTLSCSPISGHRSVSWYQQTPGQGLQFLFEYFSETQRNKGNFPGRFSGRQFSNSRSEMNVSTLELGDSALYLCASSPYPTGKRDTEAFFGQGTRLTVV.

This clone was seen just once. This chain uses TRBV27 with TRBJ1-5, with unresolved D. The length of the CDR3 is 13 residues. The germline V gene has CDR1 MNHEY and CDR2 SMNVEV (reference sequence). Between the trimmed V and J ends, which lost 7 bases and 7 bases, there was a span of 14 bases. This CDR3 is CASKAGGGQPQHF. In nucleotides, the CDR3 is TGTGCCAGCAAGGCAGGAGGAGGGCAGCCCCAGCATTTT.

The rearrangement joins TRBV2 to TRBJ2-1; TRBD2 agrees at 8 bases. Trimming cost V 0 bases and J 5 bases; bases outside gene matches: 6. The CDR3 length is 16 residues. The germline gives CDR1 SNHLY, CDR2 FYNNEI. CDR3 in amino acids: CASSEARRGANNEQFF. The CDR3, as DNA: TGTGCCAGCAGTGAAGCGCGGCGGGGGGCGAACAATGAGCAGTTCTTC.

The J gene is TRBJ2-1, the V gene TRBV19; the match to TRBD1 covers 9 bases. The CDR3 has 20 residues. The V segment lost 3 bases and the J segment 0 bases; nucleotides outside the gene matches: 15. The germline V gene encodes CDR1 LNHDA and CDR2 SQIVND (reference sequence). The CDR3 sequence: CASSIGRDRVFFSSYNEQFF. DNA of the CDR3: TGTGCCAGTAGTATTGGAAGGGACAGGGTTTTCTTCAGCTCCTACAATGAGCAGTTCTTC.

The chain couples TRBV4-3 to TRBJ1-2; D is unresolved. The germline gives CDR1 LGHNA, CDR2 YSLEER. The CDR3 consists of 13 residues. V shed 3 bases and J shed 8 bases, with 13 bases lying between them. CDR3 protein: CASSHAFLGGYTF. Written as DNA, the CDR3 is TGCGCCAGCAGCCACGCCTTTTTGGGCGGCTACACCTTC.

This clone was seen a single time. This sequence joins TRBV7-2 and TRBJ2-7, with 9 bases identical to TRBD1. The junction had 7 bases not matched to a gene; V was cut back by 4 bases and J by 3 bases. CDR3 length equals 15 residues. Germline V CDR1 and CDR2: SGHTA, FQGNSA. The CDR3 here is CASSSPDRGFYEQYF. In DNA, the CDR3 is TGTGCCAGCAGCTCCCCCGACAGGGGGTTCTACGAGCAGTACTTC.

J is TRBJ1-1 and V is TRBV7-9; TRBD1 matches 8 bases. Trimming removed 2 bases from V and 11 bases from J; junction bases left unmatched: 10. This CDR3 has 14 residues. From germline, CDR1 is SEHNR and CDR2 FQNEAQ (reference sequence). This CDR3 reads CASSLPWTGRVAFF. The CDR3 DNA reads TGTGCCAGCAGCTTACCATGGACAGGGCGGGTGGCTTTCTTT.

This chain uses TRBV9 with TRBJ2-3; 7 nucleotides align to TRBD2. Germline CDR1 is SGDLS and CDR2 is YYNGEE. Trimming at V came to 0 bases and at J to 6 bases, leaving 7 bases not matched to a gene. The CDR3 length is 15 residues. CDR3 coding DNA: TGTGCCAGCAGCGTAGGGACTATCGGGGGGGATACGCAGTATTTT. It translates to CASSVGTIGGDTQYF.

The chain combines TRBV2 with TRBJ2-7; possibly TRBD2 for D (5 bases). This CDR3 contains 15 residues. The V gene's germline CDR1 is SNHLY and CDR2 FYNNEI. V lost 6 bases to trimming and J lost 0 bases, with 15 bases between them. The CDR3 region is CASRQQPGSSYEQYF. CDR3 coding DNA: TGTGCCAGCAGGCAACAACCTGGGAGCTCCTACGAGCAGTACTTC.

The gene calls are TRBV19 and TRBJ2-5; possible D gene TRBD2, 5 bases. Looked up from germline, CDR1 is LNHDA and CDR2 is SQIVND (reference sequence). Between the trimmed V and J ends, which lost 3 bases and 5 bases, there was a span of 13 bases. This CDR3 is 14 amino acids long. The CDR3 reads CASSIGTRGETQYF. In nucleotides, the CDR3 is TGTGCCAGTAGTATTGGAACTAGAGGGGAGACCCAGTACTTC.

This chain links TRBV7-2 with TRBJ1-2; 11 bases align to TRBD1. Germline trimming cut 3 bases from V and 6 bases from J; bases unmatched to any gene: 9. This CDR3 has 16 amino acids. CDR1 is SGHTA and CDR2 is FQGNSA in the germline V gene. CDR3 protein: CASSFRVGQGADGYTF. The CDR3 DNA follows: TGTGCCAGCAGCTTTAGAGTAGGACAGGGGGCAGATGGCTACACCTTC.

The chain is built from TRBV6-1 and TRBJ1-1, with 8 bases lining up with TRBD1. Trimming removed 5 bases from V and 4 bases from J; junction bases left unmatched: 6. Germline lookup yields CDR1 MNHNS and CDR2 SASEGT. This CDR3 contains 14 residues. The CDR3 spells CASSQTGVGTEAFF. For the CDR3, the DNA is TGTGCCAGCAGTCAGACAGGGGTTGGCACTGAAGCTTTCTTT.

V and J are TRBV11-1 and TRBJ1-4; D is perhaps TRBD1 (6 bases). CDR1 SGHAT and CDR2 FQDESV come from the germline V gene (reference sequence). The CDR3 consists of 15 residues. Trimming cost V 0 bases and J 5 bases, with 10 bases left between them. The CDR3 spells CASSLAGTRNEKLFF. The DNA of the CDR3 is TGTGCCAGCAGCTTAGCCGGGACAAGAAATGAAAAACTGTTTTTT.

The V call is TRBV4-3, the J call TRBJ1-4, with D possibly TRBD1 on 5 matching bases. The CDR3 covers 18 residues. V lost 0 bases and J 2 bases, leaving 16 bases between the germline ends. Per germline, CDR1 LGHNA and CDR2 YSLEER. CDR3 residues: CASSQEPQGLLTNEKLFF. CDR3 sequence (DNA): TGCGCCAGCAGCCAAGAACCTCAGGGTTTATTGACTAATGAAAAACTGTTTTTT.

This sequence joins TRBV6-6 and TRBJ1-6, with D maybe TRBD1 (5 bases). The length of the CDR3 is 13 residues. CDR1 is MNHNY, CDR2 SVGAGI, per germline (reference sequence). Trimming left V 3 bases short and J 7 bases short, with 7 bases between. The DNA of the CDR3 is TGTGCCAGCAGTTATAAGGGGAATTCACCCCTCCACTTT. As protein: CASSYKGNSPLHF.